This T cell receptor (beta chain) stems from a study of PD-1 blockade in classical Hodgkin lymphoma. The table came from immunoSEQ multiplex PCR; TCRdb's copy has only in-frame clones and leaves some out. The sample holds fewer than 3,500 clones, approximately 80% seen once. This CDR3 contains 17 residues. Trimming at V came to 6 bases and at J to 2 bases, leaving 14 bases not matched to a gene. Germline values: CDR1 MNHEY, CDR2 SMNVEV (reference sequence). Time point in this sample: newly diagnosed, previously untreated cHL patient sample. Thawed PBMCs were subjected to magnetic negative selection, which yielded isolated CD8+ T cells.

The sequence came from a human donor with classical Hodgkin lymphoma. This chain uses TRBV27 with TRBJ1-1, with 8 bases matching TRBD1. Sequenced: CD8+ T cells from blood. In DNA, the CDR3 is TGTGCCAGCAGCAGCCTCGGGTACAGGGGGTTTAACACTGAAGCTTTCTTT. The encoded protein is CASSSLGYRGFNTEAFF.